The 26 T cell receptor beta chains in this list originate from one sample, sequenced in a study of EBV T-cell therapy then PD-1 blockade in nasopharyngeal carcinoma. Using immunoSEQ multiplex PCR, the repertoire was profiled, and TCRdb retains in-frame clones only, with some absent. The sample yields roughly 20,000 clones, about 88% seen once. Time point specified: 266 days after commencement of treatment, after nivolumab therapy. The treatment is: AdE1-LMPpoly-expanded autologous EBV-specific T-cell therapy followed by anti-PD-1 nivolumab. Their antigens remain unidentified. This sample comprised CD8+ T cells from blood, obtained around day 250 from a patient whose treatment included autologous EBV-specific T cells and nivolumab. These receptors all come from a man aged 35 to 55 with nasopharyngeal carcinoma.

The chain employs TRBV6-4 and TRBJ1-1; D remains unclear. V gave up 6 bases and J gave up 1 base, with 18 bases separating them. CDR3 length: 16 amino acids. Germline values: CDR1 MRHNA, CDR2 SNTAGT. CDR3 sequence (DNA): TGTGCCAGCAGCCGGCGCCACGGTACGGGGAACACTGAAGCTTTCTTT. It codes for CASSRRHGTGNTEAFF.

The J gene is TRBJ2-1, the V gene TRBV27, with a weak D call TRBD1 (6 bases). Germline CDR1 MNHEY, CDR2 SMNVEV (reference sequence). V lost 7 bases and J 5 bases, leaving 18 bases between the germline ends. The CDR3 extends over 15 amino acids. The CDR3 coding sequence is TGTGCCAGCAACCCACTGGGGGCTCGAAACAATGAGCAGTTCTTC. Protein: CASNPLGARNNEQFF.

The rearrangement links TRBV7-9 to TRBJ2-2; perhaps D is TRBD1 or TRBD2 (5 bases each). The germline V gene has CDR1 SEHNR and CDR2 FQNEAQ (reference sequence). The CDR3 is 16 residues long. V lost 6 bases and J lost 0, with 14 bases in between. CDR3 residues: CASSPKTGPNTGELFF. The CDR3 bases are TGTGCCAGCAGTCCGAAGACGGGGCCGAACACCGGGGAGCTGTTTTTT. The whole variable domain, remainder taken from reference TRBV7-9 and TRBJ2-2, is DTGVSQNPRHKITKRGQNVTFRCDPISEHNRLYWYRQTLGQGPEFLTYFQNEAQLEKSRLLSDRFSAERPKGSFSTLEIQRTEQGDSAMYLCASSPKTGPNTGELFFGEGSRLTVL.

This clone was recorded only once. V and J are TRBV6-5 and TRBJ2-7, with 9 bases that match TRBD1. V dropped 0 bases and J dropped 2; count of bases not matched to a gene: 5. In germline, CDR1 is MNHEY, CDR2 SVGAGI. This CDR3 is 16 amino acids long. Here the CDR3 reads CASSYSGTGSPYEQYF. The DNA of the CDR3 is TGTGCCAGCAGTTACTCCGGGACAGGGTCTCCCTACGAGCAGTACTTC.

This clone has just one count. V gene TRBV9 combines with J gene TRBJ2-1; D gene uncertain. V was clipped by 4 bases and J by 3 bases, with 14 bases between them. Germline CDR1 is SGDLS and CDR2 is YYNGEE. The CDR3 consists of 15 residues. The CDR3 is CASSPPGRYYNEQFF. CDR3 coding DNA: TGTGCCAGCAGCCCACCCGGAAGGTACTACAATGAGCAGTTCTTC.

This clone was recorded once. V and J are TRBV27 and TRBJ1-1; D perhaps matches TRBD1 (6 bases). The V end was cut by 6 bases, the J end by 4 bases, with 15 bases between. Germline V gene data show CDR1 as MNHEY and CDR2 as SMNVEV (reference sequence). CDR3 length: 14 residues. This CDR3 reads CASSPRRGGTEAFF. For the CDR3, the DNA is TGTGCCAGCAGCCCCCGTAGGGGGGGCACTGAAGCTTTCTTT.

J is TRBJ2-7 and V is TRBV19, with D possibly being TRBD2 (7 bases). The CDR3 covers 14 residues. V lost 8 bases, J lost 2 bases, and 16 bases lay in between. CDR1 is LNHDA, CDR2 SQIVND, per germline (reference sequence). The CDR3 reads CASSMGAGAYEQYF. As DNA, the CDR3 is TGTGCCAGTTCCATGGGGGCGGGGGCCTACGAGCAGTACTTC. Full variable domain (remainder filled in from reference TRBV19 and TRBJ2-7): DGGITQSPKYLFRKEGQNVTLSCEQNLNHDAMYWYRQDPGQGLRLIYYSQIVNDFQKGDIAEGYSVSREKKESFPLTVTSAQKNPTAFYLCASSMGAGAYEQYFGPGTRLTVT.

The chain uses TRBV27 and TRBJ1-4, with D perhaps matching TRBD1 (6 bases). Germline-derived CDR1 and CDR2 are MNHEY and SMNVEV (reference sequence). CDR3 size: 15 residues. Trimming pared 5 bases from V and 11 bases from J, leaving 21 bases between. Here the CDR3 DNA reads TGTGCCAGCAGTCGAGGGGGGGGCGTCTATGGGAAACTGTTTTTT. Protein sequence: CASSRGGGVYGKLFF.

The chain links TRBV6-1 to TRBJ1-2; D gene unclear. V was trimmed by 2 bases and J by 6 bases, leaving 16 bases between them. Per germline, CDR1 MNHNS and CDR2 SASEGT. This CDR3 has 15 amino acids. The CDR3 protein is CASSENGEGGNGYTF. The DNA of the CDR3 is TGTGCCAGCAGTGAAAATGGGGAGGGCGGTAATGGCTACACCTTC.

V is TRBV7-9 and J is TRBJ1-1, with D tentatively TRBD1 (6 bases). Germline lookup yields CDR1 SEHNR and CDR2 FQNEAQ (reference sequence). V was trimmed by 8 bases and J by 0 bases, leaving 10 bases between them. The CDR3 extends over 13 amino acids. The CDR3 coding sequence is TGTGCCAGCCTAGGGGGGGTGAACACTGAAGCTTTCTTT. It codes for CASLGGVNTEAFF.

The genes are TRBV9 and TRBJ2-5; 8 nucleotides line up with TRBD2. CDR1 is SGDLS and CDR2 is YYNGEE in the germline V gene. J was trimmed by 2 bases and V by 3 bases; bases with no gene match: 3. The CDR3 has 14 residues. The CDR3 DNA reads TGTGCCAGCAGCGGAACTAGCGGTCAAGAGACCCAGTACTTC. It is translated as CASSGTSGQETQYF.

This clone was observed a handful of times. The chain links TRBV6-5 to TRBJ2-7; the match to TRBD1 covers 7 bases. This CDR3 contains 13 residues. The V gene's germline CDR1 is MNHEY and CDR2 SVGAGI. Unmatched junction bases numbered 8, after V lost 6 bases and J lost 6 bases. CDR3 in DNA: TGTGCCAGCAGCCAGGGGGAATTAGGCGAGCAGTACTTC. Residues: CASSQGELGEQYF.

This clone was seen a single time. The genes are TRBV4-3 and TRBJ2-5; 10 bases agree with TRBD1. The V and J ends lost 6 bases and 5 bases, in that order; junction bases with no gene match: 9. CDR3 length: 15 amino acids. Germline lookup yields CDR1 LGHNA and CDR2 YSLEER. In DNA, the CDR3 is TGCGCCAGCAGTGAGCGTGACAGGGGGCGGGAGACCCAGTACTTC. Protein sequence: CASSERDRGRETQYF.

In its sample, this clone is medium-sized. The chain carries TRBV7-3 and TRBJ1-2; no clear D gene. CDR3 length: 14 residues. Between the trimmed V and J ends, which lost 4 bases and 1 base, there was a span of 10 bases. Germline CDR1 SGHTA, CDR2 FQGTGA. The CDR3 DNA follows: TGTGCCAGCAGCTCCCCGGGTCTTAACTATGGCTACACCTTC. It yields the protein CASSSPGLNYGYTF. Supplemented by reference TRBV7-3 and TRBJ1-2, the full variable domain reads GAGVSQTPSNKVTEKGKYVELRCDPISGHTALYWYRQSLGQGPEFLIYFQGTGAADDSGLPNDRFFAVRPEGSVSTLKIQRTERGDSAVYLCASSSPGLNYGYTFGSGTRLTVV.

This sequence joins TRBV15 and TRBJ2-1; D is perhaps TRBD2 (7 bases). Trimming left V 0 bases short and J 7 bases short, with 10 bases between. This CDR3 has 14 residues. Germline V gene sequence: CDR1 LNHNV, CDR2 YYDKDF (reference sequence). The CDR3, as DNA: TGTGCCACCAGCAGAGACGCGGGGGCGAATGAGCAGTTCTTC. Amino acid sequence: CATSRDAGANEQFF.

This chain joins TRBV6-2 or TRBV6-3 and TRBJ2-6; the match to TRBD2 covers 8 bases. This CDR3 contains 15 residues. Germline CDR1 and CDR2: MNHEY and SVGEGT. The V gene end was trimmed by 5 bases and the J gene end by 2 bases; junction bases not matched to a gene: 2. CDR3 DNA sequence: TGTGCCAGCAGTGCGACTAGCGCTGGGGCCAACGTCCTGACTTTC. Residues: CASSATSAGANVLTF.

The chain uses TRBV2 and TRBJ1-2; possibly TRBD1 for D (5 bases). Trimming removed 9 bases at V and 6 bases at J, with 11 bases between. The germline CDR1 and CDR2 sequences are SNHLY and FYNNEI. The CDR3 spans 11 residues. CDR3 DNA sequence: TGTGCCAGGGGGCCAGGGAATGGCTACACCTTC. It yields the protein CARGPGNGYTF.

The chain carries TRBV5-6 and TRBJ1-2, with D perhaps matching TRBD1 (5 bases). Germline assignment: CDR1 SGHDT and CDR2 YYEEEE. V was cut by 0 bases and J by 2 bases, with 8 bases left in between. The CDR3 is made up of 14 amino acids. CDR3 bases: TGTGCCAGCAGCTTGGTGGAGGGGAACTATGGCTACACCTTC. Translating gives CASSLVEGNYGYTF.

The chain links TRBV7-6 to TRBJ2-7; 7 bases fit TRBD1. The ends lost 0 bases at V and 9 bases at J; junction bases unmatched: 11. The CDR3 is 15 residues long. Germline CDR1 reads SGHVS; CDR2 reads FNYEAQ. This chain's CDR3 is CASSLAPGQSNGQYF. CDR3 bases: TGTGCCAGCAGCTTAGCCCCGGGACAGTCCAACGGGCAGTACTTC. Full variable domain (outside the CDR3, taken from reference TRBV7-6 and TRBJ2-7): GAGVSQSPRYKVTKRGQDVALRCDPISGHVSLYWYRQALGQGPEFLTYFNYEAQQDKSGLPNDRFSAERPEGSISTLTIQRTEQRDSAMYRCASSLAPGQSNGQYFGPGTRLTVT.

Details on this clone: Other DNA sequences in the same sample also yield this CDR3. The chain couples TRBV4-3 to TRBJ2-7; tentatively, D is TRBD2 (5 bases). V was shortened by 0 bases and J by 2 bases, with 11 bases between the two germline ends. Germline V CDR1 and CDR2: LGHNA, YSLEER. The CDR3 is 15 amino acids. CDR3 amino acids: CASSQDPGTTYEQYF. CDR3 nucleotides: TGCGCCAGCAGCCAAGATCCGGGAACAACCTACGAGCAGTACTTC.

The genes are TRBV5-4 and TRBJ2-1; possible D gene TRBD2, 6 bases. The germline V and J ends were trimmed by 3 bases and 10 bases, with 14 bases remaining between them. CDR3 length equals 13 residues. Per germline, CDR1 SGHNT and CDR2 YYREEE (reference sequence). CDR3 nucleotide sequence: TGTGCCAGCAGCTGGGGGGTGGGTGGCGAGCAGTTCTTC. Protein sequence: CASSWGVGGEQFF.

The genes are TRBV27 and TRBJ2-7; the match to TRBD1 covers 10 bases. With V trimmed by 2 bases and J by 2 bases, 0 bases remained unmatched. The germline V gene has CDR1 MNHEY and CDR2 SMNVEV (reference sequence). The CDR3 consists of 14 residues. The CDR3 loop reads CASSLGTGAYEQYF. CDR3 bases: TGTGCCAGCAGTTTAGGGACAGGGGCCTACGAGCAGTACTTC.

A note on this clone: Other DNA sequences of this sample code for an identical CDR3. J is TRBJ1-3 and V is TRBV27; D perhaps matches TRBD1 (5 bases). The length of the CDR3 is 12 residues. Looked up from germline, CDR1 is MNHEY and CDR2 is SMNVEV (reference sequence). The V end lost 11 bases, the J end lost 1 base, and 9 bases lay between the germline ends. Here the CDR3 reads CASGTSGNTIYF. The CDR3 DNA reads TGTGCCTCCGGGACGTCTGGAAACACCATATATTTT.

The V gene is TRBV6-4, the J gene TRBJ2-5; D gene ambiguous. V dropped 6 bases and J dropped 9 bases, with 20 bases sitting between them. The germline V gene has CDR1 MRHNA and CDR2 SNTAGT. The CDR3 length is 14 residues. CDR3 loop: CASSASSGERSQYF. The CDR3 DNA is TGTGCCAGCAGCGCCAGTTCCGGTGAGAGGTCCCAGTACTTC.

This clone was seen only a few times. The chain recombines TRBV7-6 with TRBJ1-6, with D unresolved. Trimming stripped 0 bases from V and 7 bases from J, with 7 bases between. CDR1 and CDR2 (germline): SGHVS, FNYEAQ. The CDR3 consists of 14 residues. This CDR3 reads CASSLALRNSPLHF. DNA for the CDR3: TGTGCCAGCAGCTTAGCGCTTCGGAATTCACCCCTCCACTTT.

This clone was counted once. This rearrangement joins TRBV9 to TRBJ2-2; D unresolved. Germline loops: CDR1 SGDLS, CDR2 YYNGEE. This CDR3 has 13 amino acids. Deletions cut 3 bases from V and 1 base from J, with 4 bases between. In DNA, the CDR3 is TGTGCCAGCAGCGCAGGGAACACCGGGGAGCTGTTTTTT. This encodes CASSAGNTGELFF.